This is a list of T cell receptor beta chains from one sample in a study of identical twins. TCRdb reanalysed the 5' RACE reads using MiXCR and keeps one entry per CDR3 protein. The repertoire holds roughly 630,000 distinct CDR3 sequences, just over 7% seen once, with around 1.6% in the top ten. In addition, the sample was reused for a study of yellow fever vaccine responses in identical twins.

The material sequenced was PBMCs. These receptors were taken from a woman aged 18-29 years in good health. CDR3s include the opening cysteine and the closing phenylalanine or tryptophan. Each record gives: clone size, J gene, CDR3 length, V gene, D gene, CDR3 DNA, CDR3 protein. The D gene is left open where the match is weak. The listing skips clone size in some rows; elsewhere it reads once, few, many or a size class.

>-|TRBJ1-5|15|TRBV27|-
TGTGCCAGCATGTTGTGGGGAGCAAACAATCAGCCCCAGCATTTT
CASMLWGANNQPQHF
>many|TRBJ1-5|15|TRBV3-1|TRBD1
TGTGCCAGCAGCGAAAGACAGGGTCTCGGCGGGCCCCAGCATTTT
CASSERQGLGGPQHF
>many|TRBJ1-5|14|TRBV6-1|-
TGTGCCAGCAGTGGGCCAAGGGATGATCAGCCCCAGCATTTT
CASSGPRDDQPQHF
>many|TRBJ1-4|15|TRBV5-1|-
TGCGCCAGCAGCTTGAGCAGGGCAACTAATGAAAAACTGTTTTTT
CASSLSRATNEKLFF
>many|TRBJ2-1|15|TRBV6-1|-
TGTGCCAGCAGTGAAGCCCTCGACGGATACAATGAGCAGTTCTTC
CASSEALDGYNEQFF
>-|TRBJ2-1|14|TRBV6-1|TRBD1
TGTGCCAGCAGTCTATTTACAGGGGGGAATGAGCAGTTCTTC
CASSLFTGGNEQFF
>few|TRBJ2-2|17|TRBV6-5|-
TGTGCCAGCAGTTACGAGCCGGGACGGACAGCCACCGGGGAGCTGTTTTTT
CASSYEPGRTATGELFF
>-|TRBJ2-7|17|TRBV28|TRBD2
TGTGCCAGCAGTTTGCCATTACTAGCGACCGACTCCTACGAGCAGTACTTC
CASSLPLLATDSYEQYF
>-|TRBJ1-2|13|TRBV24-1|TRBD1
TGTGCCACCAGCACAACAGGGGTCTATGGCTACACCTTC
CATSTTGVYGYTF
>-|TRBJ2-3|19|TRBV2|-
TGTGCCCTCAGGCCGACAGGATATAACCCCAAGCCACCCACAGATACGCAGTATTTT
CALRPTGYNPKPPTDTQYF
>few|TRBJ1-1|14|TRBV29-1|-
TGCAGCGTTGACAGGGGCGCGCTGAACACTGAAGCTTTCTTT
CSVDRGALNTEAFF
>-|TRBJ2-3|16|TRBV15|TRBD2
TGTGCCACCAGCTCCCGAACTAGCGGAAGCACAGATACGCAGTATTTT
CATSSRTSGSTDTQYF
>-|TRBJ1-1|18|TRBV7-3|-
TGTGCCAGCAGCTTAACGGGTTCAGGGACGGCATTGAACACTGAAGCTTTCTTT
CASSLTGSGTALNTEAFF
>many|TRBJ2-2|15|TRBV28|-
TGTGCCAGCAGACCCGGGACGGAGAACACCGGGGAGCTGTTTTTT
CASRPGTENTGELFF
>many|TRBJ2-5|13|TRBV20-1|TRBD1
TGCAGTGCCCACATGACAGGGTTCGAGACCCAGTACTTC
CSAHMTGFETQYF